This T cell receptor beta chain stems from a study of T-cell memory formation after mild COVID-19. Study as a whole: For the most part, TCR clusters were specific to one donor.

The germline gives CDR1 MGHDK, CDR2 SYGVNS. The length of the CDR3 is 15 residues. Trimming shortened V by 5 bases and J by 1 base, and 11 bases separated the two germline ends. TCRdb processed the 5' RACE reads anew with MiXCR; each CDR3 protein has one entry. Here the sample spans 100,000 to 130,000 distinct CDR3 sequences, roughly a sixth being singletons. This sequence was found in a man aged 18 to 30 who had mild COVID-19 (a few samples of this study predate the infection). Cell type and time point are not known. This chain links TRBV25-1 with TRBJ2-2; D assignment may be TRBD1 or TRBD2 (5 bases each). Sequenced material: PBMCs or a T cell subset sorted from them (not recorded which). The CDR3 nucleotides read TGTGCCAGCAGTCAGCGGACAAGGAACACCGGGGAGCTGTTTTTT. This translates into CASSQRTRNTGELFF.